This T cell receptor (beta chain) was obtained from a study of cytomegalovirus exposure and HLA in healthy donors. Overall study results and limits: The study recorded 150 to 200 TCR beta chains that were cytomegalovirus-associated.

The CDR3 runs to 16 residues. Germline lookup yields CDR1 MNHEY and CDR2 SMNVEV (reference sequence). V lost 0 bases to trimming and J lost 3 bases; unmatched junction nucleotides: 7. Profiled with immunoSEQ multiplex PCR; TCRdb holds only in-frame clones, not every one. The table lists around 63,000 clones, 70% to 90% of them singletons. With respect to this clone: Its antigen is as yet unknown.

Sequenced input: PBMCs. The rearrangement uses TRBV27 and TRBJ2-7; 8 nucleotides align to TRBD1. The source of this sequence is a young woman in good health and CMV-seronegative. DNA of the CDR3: TGTGCCAGCAGTTTATCCAGACAGGGGCTCTACTACGAGCAGTACTTC. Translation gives CASSLSRQGLYYEQYF.